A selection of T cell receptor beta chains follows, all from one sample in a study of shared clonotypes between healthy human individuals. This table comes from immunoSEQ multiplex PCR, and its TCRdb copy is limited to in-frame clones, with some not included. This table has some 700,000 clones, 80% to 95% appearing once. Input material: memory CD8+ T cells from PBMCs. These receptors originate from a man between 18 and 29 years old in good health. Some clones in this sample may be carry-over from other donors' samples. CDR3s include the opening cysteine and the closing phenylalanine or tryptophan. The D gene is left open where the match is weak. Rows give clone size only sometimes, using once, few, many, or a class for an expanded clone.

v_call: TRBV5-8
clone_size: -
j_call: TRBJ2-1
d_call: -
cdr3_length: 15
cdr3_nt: TGTGCCAGCAGCTTGGTGGGAGTACCCTACAATGAGCAGTTCTTC
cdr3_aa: CASSLVGVPYNEQFF

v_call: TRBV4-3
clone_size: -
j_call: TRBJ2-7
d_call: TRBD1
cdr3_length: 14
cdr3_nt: TGCGCCAGCAGCCTCGCGGGCCAGGGGGACGAGCAGTACTTC
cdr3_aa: CASSLAGQGDEQYF

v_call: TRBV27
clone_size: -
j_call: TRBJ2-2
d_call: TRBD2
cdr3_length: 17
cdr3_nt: TGTGCCAGCAGTCAATGGACTAGCGGGATTAACACCGGGGAGCTGTTTTTT
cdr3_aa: CASSQWTSGINTGELFF

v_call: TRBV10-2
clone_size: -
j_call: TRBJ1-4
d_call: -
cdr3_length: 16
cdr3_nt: TGCGCCAGCAGTGAGACTCGGGGGCAGCTGAATGAAAAACTGTTTTTT
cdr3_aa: CASSETRGQLNEKLFF

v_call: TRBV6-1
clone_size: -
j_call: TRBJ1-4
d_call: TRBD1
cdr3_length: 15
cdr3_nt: TGTGCCAGCAGTAACCGACAGGGCCGGCCTGAAAAACTGTTTTTT
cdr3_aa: CASSNRQGRPEKLFF

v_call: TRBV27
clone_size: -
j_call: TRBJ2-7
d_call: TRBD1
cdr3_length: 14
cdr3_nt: TGTGCCAGCAGGGCCGGGACAGGCGGGTACGAGCAGTACTTC
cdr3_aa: CASRAGTGGYEQYF

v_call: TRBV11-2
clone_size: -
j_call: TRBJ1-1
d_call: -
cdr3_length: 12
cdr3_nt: TGTGCCAGCAGCTTCGGAGGCGCTGAAGCTTTCTTT
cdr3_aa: CASSFGGAEAFF

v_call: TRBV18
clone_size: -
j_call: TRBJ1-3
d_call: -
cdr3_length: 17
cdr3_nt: TGTGCCAGCTCACCACCGGGAGGGGACCGCTCTGGAAACACCATATATTTT
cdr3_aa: CASSPPGGDRSGNTIYF

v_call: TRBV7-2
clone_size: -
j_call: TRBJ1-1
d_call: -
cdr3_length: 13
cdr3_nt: TGTGCCAGCAGCTTAGGCGCCGGGCTAGAAGCTTTCTTT
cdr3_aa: CASSLGAGLEAFF

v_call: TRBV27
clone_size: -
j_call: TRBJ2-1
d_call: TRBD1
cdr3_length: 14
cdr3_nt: TGTGCCAGCAGTCCATGGACAGGGGACAATGAGCAGTTCTTC
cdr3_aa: CASSPWTGDNEQFF

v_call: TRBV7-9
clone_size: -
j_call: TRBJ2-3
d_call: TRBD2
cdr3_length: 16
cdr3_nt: TGTGCCAGCAGCCCAAAGATAGCGGGACCCACAGATACGCAGTATTTT
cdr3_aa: CASSPKIAGPTDTQYF

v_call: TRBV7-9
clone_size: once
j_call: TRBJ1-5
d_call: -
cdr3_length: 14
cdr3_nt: TGTGCCAGCAGCTTAGGCGGGATTAATCAGCCCCAGCATTTT
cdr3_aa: CASSLGGINQPQHF